This TCR beta chain stems from a study of blood T cell repertoires in COVID-19. Turning to the study itself: Some COVID-19 samples were acute and others convalescent; all came from the United States, Italy and Spain. T cells, B-cell-depleted T cells, or PBMCs provided the cDNA or gDNA that served as material.

There are 15 residues in the CDR3. Germline CDR1 SGHRS, CDR2 YFSETQ. V dropped 0 bases and J dropped 0 bases, with 10 bases sitting between them. How the authors handled the data: Amplification of reference gene primers was used by the study to estimate nucleated cell counts. Some clones are missing from TCRdb's copy, which holds only in-frame ones; the method was immunoSEQ multiplex PCR. V, J and clone size were drawn from that table, and D and trimming were deduced from the DNA. The repertoire consists of about 33,000 clones, with around 90% occurring once and the leading ten covering approximately 6.7%.

This chain connects TRBV5-1 to TRBJ2-7; tentatively, D is TRBD2 (5 bases). Sequencing input: peripheral blood. The clonotype was recovered from a human donor in a cohort sampled during active COVID-19. The CDR3 sequence: CASSLAPGYSYEQYF. The CDR3 region has the DNA TGCGCCAGCAGCTTGGCCCCGGGGTACTCCTACGAGCAGTACTTC.